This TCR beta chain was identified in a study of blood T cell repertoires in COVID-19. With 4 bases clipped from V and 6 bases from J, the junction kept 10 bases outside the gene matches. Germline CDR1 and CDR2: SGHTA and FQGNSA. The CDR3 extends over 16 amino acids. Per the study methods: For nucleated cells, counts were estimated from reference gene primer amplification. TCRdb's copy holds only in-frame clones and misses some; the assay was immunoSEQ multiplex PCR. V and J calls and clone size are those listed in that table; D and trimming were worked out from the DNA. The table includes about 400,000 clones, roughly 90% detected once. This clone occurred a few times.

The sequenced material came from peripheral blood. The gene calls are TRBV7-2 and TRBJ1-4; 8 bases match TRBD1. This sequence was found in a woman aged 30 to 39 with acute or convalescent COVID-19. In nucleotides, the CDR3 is TGTGCCAGCAGCTCCCCGACAGGGGCGGAGGATGAAAAACTGTTTTTT. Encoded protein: CASSSPTGAEDEKLFF.